One sample yielded the 17 T cell receptor beta chains listed below, sequenced in a study of cytomegalovirus exposure and HLA in healthy donors. TCRdb keeps only in-frame clones here, not all; method: immunoSEQ multiplex PCR. The sample contains some 150,000 clones, approximately 86% of which appear only once. Sequenced input: PBMCs. These receptors were collected from a man aged 18-30 years in good health and CMV-seropositive.

The chain is built from TRBV2 and TRBJ1-3, with D perhaps matching TRBD1 (5 bases). Germline V gene sequence: CDR1 SNHLY, CDR2 FYNNEI. The V end was cut by 5 bases, the J end by 0 bases, with 14 bases between. The CDR3 extends over 16 amino acids. The DNA for the CDR3 is TGTGCCAGCAGTTGGGGGGGACGGAACTCTGGAAACACCATATATTTT. Translated, it gives CASSWGGRNSGNTIYF.

The table lists this clone with a count of one. The chain combines TRBV28 with TRBJ1-2; D might be TRBD1 (5 bases). Trimming took off 3 bases at V and 2 bases at J, with 10 bases between the two ends. Germline V gives CDR1 MDHEN, CDR2 SYDVKM. The length of the CDR3 is 14 residues. The CDR3 here is CASSFGQGNYGYTF. DNA for the CDR3: TGTGCCAGCAGTTTTGGGCAGGGAAACTATGGCTACACCTTC.

The sample holds a few counts of this clone. The chain carries TRBV4-2 and TRBJ2-1, with 13 bases fitting TRBD2. After removal of 4 bases from V and 4 bases from J, the junction contained 4 bases not matched to a gene. CDR1 is LGHNA and CDR2 is YNFKEQ in the germline V gene. The CDR3 totals 16 residues. CDR3 protein: CASSRTSGRSYNEQFF. CDR3 DNA sequence: TGTGCCAGCAGCCGGACTAGCGGGAGAAGTTACAATGAGCAGTTCTTC.

The gene calls are TRBV11-2 and TRBJ2-7, with D possibly matching TRBD2 (6 bases). CDR1 is SGHAT, CDR2 FQNNGV, per germline. This CDR3 has 13 residues. The V gene lost 6 bases and the J gene lost 6 bases, with 15 bases spanning the gap. CDR3 nucleotide sequence: TGTGCCAGCAGATCCCTGGGGGGACTCGAGCAGTACTTC. Protein: CASRSLGGLEQYF. The full variable domain, with the rest looked up from reference TRBV11-2 and TRBJ2-7, is EAGVAQSPRYKIIEKRQSVAFWCNPISGHATLYWYQQILGQGPKLLIQFQNNGVVDDSQLPKDRFSAERLKGVDSTLKIQPAKLEDSAVYLCASRSLGGLEQYFGPGTRLTVT.

The chain recombines TRBV7-2 with TRBJ2-7; 11 bases align to TRBD2. The CDR3 sequence is 13 residues long. In germline, CDR1 is SGHTA, CDR2 FQGNSA. V lost 8 bases and J lost 4; bases outside the gene matches: 4. The CDR3 reads CASCRTSGYEQYF. Written as DNA, the CDR3 is TGTGCCAGCTGCAGGACTAGCGGGTACGAGCAGTACTTC.

The chain couples TRBV7-9 to TRBJ1-1; D gene uncertain. Germline CDR1 reads SEHNR; CDR2 reads FQNEAQ (reference sequence). V was pared by 8 bases and J by 1 base, with 20 bases between. The CDR3 totals 16 residues. As DNA, the CDR3 is TGTGCCAGCCTCCGGTCCGGAGGGCGGCCGAACACTGAAGCTTTCTTT. Its protein is CASLRSGGRPNTEAFF.

The chain employs TRBV6-4 and TRBJ1-2; D gene unclear. The V gene lost 4 bases and the J gene lost 4 bases, with 7 bases spanning the gap. CDR1 MRHNA and CDR2 SNTAGT come from the germline V gene. The CDR3 is 12 amino acids. For the CDR3, the DNA is TGTGCCAGCAGTGGCAGACTCTATGGCTACACCTTC. Translating it yields CASSGRLYGYTF.

The chain recombines TRBV11-2 with TRBJ1-5; 11 nucleotides agree with TRBD1. CDR3 size: 14 residues. V was pared by 5 bases and J by 7 bases, with 4 bases of the junction left unmatched. The germline gives CDR1 SGHAT, CDR2 FQNNGV. The CDR3 protein is CASSQGTGGQPQHF. CDR3 coding DNA: TGTGCCAGCAGCCAAGGGACAGGGGGACAGCCCCAGCATTTT.

CDR3 nucleotide sequence: TGTGCCAGCAGTTACGACAGGGGCGATCAGCCCCAGCATTTT. Protein sequence: CASSYDRGDQPQHF. The chain couples TRBV6-5 to TRBJ1-5; 8 positions agree with TRBD1. This CDR3 spans 14 amino acids. Germline CDR1 MNHEY, CDR2 SVGAGI. Losses at the gene ends were 2 bases for V and 5 bases for J; bases not matched to a gene: 2.

V gene TRBV6-1 combines with J gene TRBJ2-5, with D possibly TRBD2 on 5 matching bases. V shed 0 bases and J shed 3 bases, with 14 bases lying between them. This CDR3 has 16 amino acids. The germline V gene has CDR1 MNHNS and CDR2 SASEGT. The CDR3 nucleotides read TGTGCCAGCAGTGAAGCCCCTCGGAGGCAGAAAGAGACCCAGTACTTC. Translation gives CASSEAPRRQKETQYF.

The chain employs TRBV11-1 and TRBJ2-1, with a tentative D call TRBD2 (5 bases). Per the germline V gene, CDR1 is SGHAT and CDR2 is FQDESV (reference sequence). The length of the CDR3 is 12 residues. V lost 3 bases and J lost 8, with 8 bases in between. CDR3 in amino acids: CASSFTRHEQFF. CDR3 DNA: TGTGCCAGCAGCTTCACTAGGCATGAGCAGTTCTTC.

The V call is TRBV5-6, the J call TRBJ2-7; 10 nucleotides line up with TRBD2. This CDR3 region has 18 residues. Germline trimming cut 0 bases from V and 0 bases from J; bases unmatched to any gene: 9. The germline CDR1 and CDR2 sequences are SGHDT and YYEEEE. The CDR3 nucleotides are TGTGCCAGCAGCTTGGATTTAGCGGGGGGCTTCAGCTCCTACGAGCAGTACTTC. As protein: CASSLDLAGGFSSYEQYF.

This clone was detected only a few times. V usage is TRBV9 and J usage is TRBJ1-6; 10 bases match TRBD1. Trimming at V came to 4 bases and at J to 6 bases, leaving 4 bases not matched to a gene. This CDR3 is built from 15 residues. CDR1 and CDR2 from the germline V gene are SGDLS and YYNGEE. CDR3 sequence (DNA): TGTGCCAGCAGCTCTCGACAGGGGGCTAATTCACCCCTCCACTTT. Residues: CASSSRQGANSPLHF.

V and J are TRBV7-2 and TRBJ2-6, with D maybe TRBD2 (5 bases). This CDR3 is built from 15 residues. The germline V gene has CDR1 SGHTA and CDR2 FQGNSA. V lost 8 bases, J lost 0 bases, and 11 bases lay in between. The CDR3 DNA follows: TGTGCCAGCCAGAGCGGAAGCTCTGGGGCCAACGTCCTGACTTTC. It encodes CASQSGSSGANVLTF. Using reference TRBV7-2 and TRBJ2-6 for the parts outside the CDR3, the full variable domain is GAGVSQSPSNKVTEKGKDVELRCDPISGHTALYWYRQSLGQGLEFLIYFQGNSAPDKSGLPSDRFSAERTGGSVSTLTIQRTQQEDSAVYLCASQSGSSGANVLTFGAGSRLTVL.

This sequence joins TRBV7-2 and TRBJ2-7; 7 bases are a match to TRBD1. The length of the CDR3 is 13 residues. Trimming removed 5 bases from V and 3 bases from J; junction bases left unmatched: 4. Germline loops: CDR1 SGHTA, CDR2 FQGNSA. The CDR3 is CASSPSGGYEQYF. The CDR3 DNA reads as TGTGCCAGCAGCCCGTCAGGGGGCTACGAGCAGTACTTC.

This chain connects TRBV7-2 to TRBJ2-1; D remains unclear. The CDR3 loop spans 15 amino acids. Trimming took 1 base from V and 1 from J, leaving 8 bases between them. CDR1 is SGHTA, CDR2 FQGNSA, per germline. The CDR3 nucleotides are TGTGCCAGCAGCTTAGGCGGCCAGTCCTACAATGAGCAGTTCTTC. It specifies CASSLGGQSYNEQFF.

The CDR3 sequence is CTSSQTTDRGQPQHF. DNA for the CDR3: TGCACCAGCAGCCAAACAACGGACAGGGGGCAGCCCCAGCATTTT. The chain uses TRBV1 and TRBJ1-5; the table assigns TRBD1, which was not confirmed against the DNA. TRBV1 is listed as a pseudogene. The CDR3 is 15 residues long.